The TCR beta chain under discussion was sequenced for a study of PD-1 blockade in mismatch repair-deficient tumors. Study context: Patients had approximately 11 mismatch repair-deficient cancer types and were previously treated and progressing.

V dropped 4 bases and J dropped 3; count of bases not matched to a gene: 5. Looked up from germline, CDR1 is SGHAT and CDR2 is FQNNGV. The CDR3 has 15 residues. There are a few counts of this clone. Its antigen is undetermined. Measured with immunoSEQ multiplex PCR; TCRdb has only the in-frame clones, and not every one. The top ten hold about 3.3% of the sample, which has roughly 32,000 clones, approximately 80% seen once. Study-wide results and limits: Rapid post-treatment expansion, then contraction, generally preceding radiologic response, marked tumor-resident clones.

All patients were mismatch repair deficient, assessed by either PCR or immunohistochemistry. The TCR-sequenced patients were a few responders to pembrolizumab. The sample consisted of PBMCs, taken 6 weeks after starting pembrolizumab. This sequence was found in an adult with mismatch repair-deficient cancer. The chain couples TRBV11-2 to TRBJ2-7; 11 nucleotides match TRBD2. CDR3 nucleotides: TGTGCCAGCAGCTCCGGGACTAGCGGAGTCTACGAGCAGTACTTC. Its protein product is CASSSGTSGVYEQYF.